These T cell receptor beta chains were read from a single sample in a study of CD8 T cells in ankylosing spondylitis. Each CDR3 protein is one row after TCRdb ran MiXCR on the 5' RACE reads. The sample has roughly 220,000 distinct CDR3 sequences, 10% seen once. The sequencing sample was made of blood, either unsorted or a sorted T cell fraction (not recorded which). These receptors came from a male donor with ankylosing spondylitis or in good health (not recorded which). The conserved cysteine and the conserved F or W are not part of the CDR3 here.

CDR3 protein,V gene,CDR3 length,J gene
ASSPLGLAGYEQY,TRBV3-1,13,TRBJ2-7
SARDSGEESYGYT,TRBV20-1,13,TRBJ1-2
ASSLDGRGLETQY,TRBV5-1,13,TRBJ2-5
SAPTGLSREKLF,TRBV20-1,12,TRBJ1-4
SARDRVGDNSPLH,TRBV20-1,13,TRBJ1-6
ASNRDTDQPQH,TRBV9,11,TRBJ1-5
SASLLAGSGETQY,TRBV20-1,13,TRBJ2-5
ASVGGGSNTGELF,TRBV12-3/TRBV12-4,13,TRBJ2-2
ASSGRDKGHLGTQY,TRBV6-1,14,TRBJ2-3
ASSMTGKGEKLF,TRBV12-3/TRBV12-4,12,TRBJ1-4
ASSVAGGGLETQY,TRBV9,13,TRBJ2-5
AISRRLAGAYNEQF,TRBV5-6,14,TRBJ2-1
ASSPRGAGSSYNEQF,TRBV9,15,TRBJ2-1
SVPTGGQETQY,TRBV29-1,11,TRBJ2-5
SARDGDRWMSYEQY,TRBV20-1,14,TRBJ2-7
ASREKGKQY,TRBV6-5,9,TRBJ2-7
ASSLALQRRTDTQY,TRBV5-1,14,TRBJ2-3
ASSSFRDREAYEQY,TRBV5-4,14,TRBJ2-7
ASSLRGRSGGELF,TRBV12-3/TRBV12-4,13,TRBJ2-2
ASSIGPHRAQETQY,TRBV19,14,TRBJ2-5
ASSEGQGIGKTEAF,TRBV25-1,14,TRBJ1-1
ASSAIQGIKQF,TRBV28,11,TRBJ2-1
ASSLGRGTFYEQY,TRBV13,13,TRBJ2-7
ASTQFTGTGISGANVLT,TRBV5-1,17,TRBJ2-6
ASSPGTGPSNQPQH,TRBV5-1,14,TRBJ1-5
SARRGGKNTEAF,TRBV20-1,12,TRBJ1-1
ASSFTGQRGYT,TRBV5-5,11,TRBJ1-2
ASSPGPRETQY,TRBV5-1,11,TRBJ2-5
ASSLDTQLVMF,TRBV11-2,11,TRBJ1-4
ASRRQGFITDTQY,TRBV7-2,13,TRBJ2-3
ASSLIADSSTDTQY,TRBV7-2,14,TRBJ2-3
SAPPRGGGATDTQY,TRBV20-1,14,TRBJ2-3
ASSLAARGNEQF,TRBV9,12,TRBJ2-1
SARSGEETQY,TRBV20-1,10,TRBJ2-5
ASSLVGGLDTQY,TRBV5-1,12,TRBJ2-3
SGTSGDTEAF,TRBV29-1,10,TRBJ1-1
ASRDIGGAYNEQF,TRBV6-2/TRBV6-3,13,TRBJ2-1
ASSQDWSSGNTIY,TRBV3-1,13,TRBJ1-3
ASSPGVGYNQPQH,TRBV5-1,13,TRBJ1-5
ASSLAGGDTTDTQY,TRBV5-1,14,TRBJ2-3
ASGTGTVTATTYTEAF,TRBV12-3/TRBV12-4,16,TRBJ1-1
ASSFTGGFAYT,TRBV5-1,11,TRBJ1-2
ASSSDRDSEQY,TRBV7-8,11,TRBJ2-7
ASSASPGQGVVQF,TRBV7-3,13,TRBJ2-1
ASSVFPGNNSPLH,TRBV9,13,TRBJ1-6
MGRSSAYNSPLH,TRBV20-1,12,TRBJ1-6
ASSEAGGRIEKLF,TRBV6-1,13,TRBJ1-4
ASTDGRTVRRDTQY,TRBV28,14,TRBJ2-3
ASSTRQNTEAF,TRBV7-8,11,TRBJ1-1
ASSITGTGGYGYT,TRBV19,13,TRBJ1-2
SAPSGGARNEQF,TRBV20-1,12,TRBJ2-1
ASSFPGGPEAF,TRBV5-1,11,TRBJ1-1
AWSVQVGANVLT,TRBV30,12,TRBJ2-6
ATRGQTNTGELF,TRBV24-1,12,TRBJ2-2
ASSPDGNTEAF,TRBV9,11,TRBJ1-1